Listed below are T cell receptor beta chains from one sample, sequenced in a study of lymphopenia after photon versus proton radiotherapy. Profiled with immunoSEQ multiplex PCR; TCRdb holds only in-frame clones, not every one. The data hold about 40,000 clones, with more than 75% observed a single time. This sample comprised peripheral blood, obtained from a patient treated with photon-based radiotherapy. The receptor set was obtained from a man in his fifties or sixties with gastric cancer. Each CDR3 is given with its conserved first and last residue. The D gene is left open where the match is weak. Not every row has a clone size; where given, it reads once, few, many or a size class.

size	length	J	D	V	CDR3	DNA
NA	16	TRBJ2-1	NA	TRBV27	CASSSRTDLIGNEQFF	TGTGCCAGCAGTTCAAGGACAGACTTGATTGGAAATGAGCAGTTCTTC
NA	11	TRBJ2-3	NA	TRBV20-1	CSARGKDTQYF	TGCAGTGCTAGAGGAAAGGATACGCAGTATTTT
NA	14	TRBJ2-1	TRBD2	TRBV30	CAWSVSTSGGGQFF	TGTGCCTGGAGTGTATCCACTAGCGGGGGAGGGCAGTTCTTC
NA	15	TRBJ2-7	TRBD2	TRBV27	CASSLAGGGLYEQYF	TGTGCCAGCAGTTTAGCGGGGGGCGGCTTGTACGAGCAGTACTTC
NA	16	TRBJ2-3	NA	TRBV11-2	CASSPGYISSTDTQYF	TGTGCCAGCAGCCCCGGGTACATATCTAGCACAGATACGCAGTATTTT
NA	15	TRBJ2-2	NA	TRBV5-4	CASSRDSWNTGELFF	TGTGCCAGCAGCCGGGACTCCTGGAACACCGGGGAGCTGTTTTTT
once	14	TRBJ2-1	TRBD2	TRBV6-5	CASRGLAGVNEQFF	TGTGCCAGCAGGGGACTAGCGGGAGTCAATGAGCAGTTCTTC
NA	12	TRBJ2-7	NA	TRBV27	CASRGAFYEQYF	TGTGCCAGCCGCGGGGCCTTCTACGAGCAGTACTTC
NA	12	TRBJ2-3	NA	TRBV6-4	CASSDGRVTQYF	TGTGCCAGCAGTGACGGGAGAGTTACGCAGTATTTT
NA	17	TRBJ2-2	NA	TRBV4-1	CASSQVGGRSNTGELFF	TGCGCCAGCAGCCAAGTTGGGGGGAGGTCGAACACCGGGGAGCTGTTTTTT
NA	16	TRBJ1-5	NA	TRBV7-2	CASSLTGGLSNQPQHF	TGTGCCAGCAGCTTAACGGGGGGATTAAGCAATCAGCCCCAGCATTTT
NA	15	TRBJ2-5	NA	TRBV6-4	CASSDIAGSQETQYF	TGTGCCAGCAGTGACATAGCTGGGTCGCAAGAGACCCAGTACTTC
NA	14	TRBJ2-2	NA	TRBV5-4	CASSLDRVGGELFF	TGTGCCAGCAGCTTGGACAGGGTGGGCGGGGAGCTGTTTTTT
NA	13	TRBJ2-1	NA	TRBV19	CASSRLIGYEQFF	TGTGCCAGTAGTAGGCTGATAGGATACGAGCAGTTCTTC
NA	16	TRBJ1-3	NA	TRBV28	CASSLGGTFSGNTIYF	TGTGCCAGCAGTTTAGGGGGGACATTCTCTGGAAACACCATATATTTT
NA	14	TRBJ1-1	NA	TRBV9	CASSGTGSNTEAFF	TGTGCCAGCAGCGGGACTGGGTCGAACACTGAAGCTTTCTTT
NA	15	TRBJ2-2	TRBD2	TRBV7-9	CASSPSSGSTGELFF	TGTGCCAGCAGCCCCTCTAGCGGGAGCACCGGGGAGCTGTTTTTT
NA	14	TRBJ2-2	NA	TRBV6-5	CASTPGLNTGELFF	TGTGCCAGCACCCCGGGACTTAACACCGGGGAGCTGTTTTTT
NA	16	TRBJ2-2	TRBD2	TRBV28	CASSLLTSGRAGELFF	TGTGCCAGCAGCCTCCTAACTAGCGGGAGGGCCGGGGAGCTGTTTTTT
NA	15	TRBJ2-1	NA	TRBV5-1	CASSSRLDLRGEQFF	TGCGCCAGCAGCTCCCGACTAGACCTTAGGGGTGAGCAGTTCTTC
few	14	TRBJ2-2	NA	TRBV27	CASSFQSNTGELFF	TGTGCCAGCAGTTTTCAGTCGAACACCGGGGAGCTGTTTTTT
NA	18	TRBJ2-6	TRBD1	TRBV5-1	CASSPTGTGISGANVLTF	TGCGCCAGCAGCCCTACCGGGACAGGTATCTCGGGGGCCAACGTCCTGACTTTC
NA	15	TRBJ1-4	TRBD1	TRBV28	CASSPGTAYNEKLFF	TGTGCCAGCAGTCCCGGGACAGCCTATAATGAAAAACTGTTTTTT
NA	17	TRBJ2-6	NA	TRBV18	CASSPRQGTRGANVLTF	TGTGCCAGCTCACCACGTCAGGGGACTCGTGGGGCCAACGTCCTGACTTTC